This T cell receptor beta chain was sequenced for a study of early T cells in non-severe SARS-CoV-2 infection (dated by TCRdb to the early 2020s). Study-level background: Because TCR sequencing was done on bulk RNA from unsorted whole blood, the alpha and beta chains could not be paired.

The study was a case-control design nested within a healthcare worker cohort in London, UK, with weekly nasopharyngeal swab PCR tests and blood sampling. Healthcare workers were recruited during the week of the UK lockdown, between 23 and 31 March 2020, and followed weekly for up to about 15 weeks. The method behind the library was 5' RACE. Sequenced using a NextSeq 500. Unique molecular identifiers were attached to individual cDNA molecules in the TCR library protocol so that sequencing error and PCR bias could be corrected. Both TCR alpha and beta chains were sequenced, and tight co-correlation was observed between alpha and beta sequence abundances in each sample. As for how the authors treated the data: Decombinator V4 was used to annotate the V gene, J gene and CDR3 of the TCR sequences. Expanded TCRs were defined as changing significantly between any two time points under a Poisson model with p below 0.0001. Abundances of TCRs were expressed as counts per million after normalisation to the total number of TCRs sequenced in each sample. TRAV1-2 paired with TRAJ12, TRAJ20 or TRAJ33 defined MAIT TCRs, while TRAV10 paired with TRAJ18 defined iNKT TCRs. VDJdb, accessed 1 November 2021, was searched for CMV, EBV and SARS-CoV-2 annotated TCRs, with TCRs annotated for multiple antigens excluded. TCRdb reworked the public reads: Q25 trimming with fastp, MiXCR clone assembly, productive beta chains retained. Identical CDR3 protein sequences are pooled into one entry, listed with their most common genes and DNA. These V and J calls rely on TCRdb rather than the paper's analysis. The sample contains 60,000 to 90,000 distinct CDR3 sequences, around a tenth of them found a single time. The ten largest make up roughly 4.8% of the sample.

About this clonotype: Its antigen is unknown. Within one base of it there is no much larger clone, and no base qualities were kept.

The germline V gene (reference sequence) gives CDR1 as SEHNR and CDR2 as FQNEAQ. V loses 5 bases, J loses 4 bases, and the germline ends lie 14 bases apart. The CDR3 numbers 14 residues from cysteine through phenylalanine. Only CDR3 DNA is held: 42 bases, read in frame from base 1. The investigation overall reported the following: VDJdb matching was skewed toward anti-spike CD8 responses and likely underestimated virus-specific expansions by missing private and CD4 specificities.

The TCR was taken from an adult who was a healthcare worker with PCR-confirmed SARS-CoV-2 infection or an uninfected control (not recorded which). Sequencing was done on a sample of whole blood. The sequence links TRBV7-9 to TRBJ1-1; 6 matching bases give a weak D call of TRBD1. The CDR3 protein sequence reads: CASSGRGVATEAFF. The sequence in DNA is TGTGCCAGCAGCGGCAGGGGAGTTGCCACTGAAGCTTTCTTT.